This T cell receptor (beta chain) was profiled in a study of blood T cell repertoires in COVID-19. Germline CDR1 SGHTA, CDR2 FQGTGA. Trimming took off 5 bases at V and 5 bases at J, with 22 bases between the two ends. The CDR3 is 17 residues long. Using immunoSEQ multiplex PCR, the repertoire was profiled, and TCRdb retains in-frame clones only, with some absent. The repertoire holds around 150,000 clones, roughly 79% seen once, with about 8.7% in the top ten. The clonotype comes from a man over 45 with active or convalescent COVID-19. This rearrangement joins TRBV7-3 to TRBJ2-1; perhaps TRBD2 as D (7 bases). Sequenced sample: peripheral blood. Here the CDR3 DNA reads TGTGCCAGCAGCCCAAGGGGGGAACTAGCGCCCGACAATGAGCAGTTCTTC. Protein: CASSPRGELAPDNEQFF.